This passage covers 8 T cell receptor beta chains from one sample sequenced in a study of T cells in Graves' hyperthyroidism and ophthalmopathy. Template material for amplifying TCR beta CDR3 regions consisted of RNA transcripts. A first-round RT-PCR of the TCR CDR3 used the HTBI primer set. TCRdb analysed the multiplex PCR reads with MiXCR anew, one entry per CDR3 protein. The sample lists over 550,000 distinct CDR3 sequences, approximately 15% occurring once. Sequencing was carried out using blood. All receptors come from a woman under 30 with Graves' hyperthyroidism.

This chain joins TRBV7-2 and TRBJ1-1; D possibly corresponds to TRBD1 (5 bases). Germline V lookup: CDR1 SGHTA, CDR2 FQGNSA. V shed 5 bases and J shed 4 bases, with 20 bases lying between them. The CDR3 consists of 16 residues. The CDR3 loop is CASSGRGTGRGTEAFF. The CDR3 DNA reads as TGTGCCAGCAGCGGCCGGGGGACGGGTAGAGGCACTGAAGCTTTCTTT.

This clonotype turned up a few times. CDR3 sequence: CSATRTGQETQYF. CDR3 in DNA: TGCAGTGCTACAAGGACTGGCCAAGAGACCCAGTACTTC. The chain couples TRBV20-1 to TRBJ2-5, with D perhaps matching TRBD2 (5 bases). This CDR3 has 13 amino acids. Germline CDR1 is DFQATT and CDR2 is SNEGSKA (reference sequence). Between the trimmed V and J ends, which lost 4 bases and 1 base, there was a span of 10 bases.

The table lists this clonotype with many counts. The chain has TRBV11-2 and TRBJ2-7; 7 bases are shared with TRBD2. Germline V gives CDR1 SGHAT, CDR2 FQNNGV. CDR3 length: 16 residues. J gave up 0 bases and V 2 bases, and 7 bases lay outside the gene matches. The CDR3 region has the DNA TGTGCCAGCAGCTTACTAGCGGCGAAGAGCTCCTACGAGCAGTACTTC. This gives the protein CASSLLAAKSSYEQYF.

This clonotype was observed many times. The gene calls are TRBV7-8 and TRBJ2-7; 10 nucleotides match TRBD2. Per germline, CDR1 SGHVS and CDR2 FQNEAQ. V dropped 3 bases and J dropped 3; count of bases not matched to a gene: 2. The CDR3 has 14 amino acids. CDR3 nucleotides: TGTGCCAGCAGCTTTAGCGGGGGGCACTACGAGCAGTACTTC. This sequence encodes CASSFSGGHYEQYF. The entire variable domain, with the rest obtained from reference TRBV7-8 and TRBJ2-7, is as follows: GAGVSQSPRYKVAKRGQDVALRCDPISGHVSLFWYQQALGQGPEFLTYFQNEAQLDKSGLPSDRFFAERPEGSVSTLKIQRTQQEDSAVYLCASSFSGGHYEQYFGPGTRLTVT.

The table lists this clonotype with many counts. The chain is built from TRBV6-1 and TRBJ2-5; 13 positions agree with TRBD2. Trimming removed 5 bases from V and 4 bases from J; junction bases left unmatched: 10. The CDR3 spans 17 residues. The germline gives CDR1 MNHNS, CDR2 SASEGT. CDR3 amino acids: CASSSRTSGGLVETQYF. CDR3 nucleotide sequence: TGTGCCAGCAGTTCCCGGACTAGCGGGGGATTGGTAGAGACCCAGTACTTC.

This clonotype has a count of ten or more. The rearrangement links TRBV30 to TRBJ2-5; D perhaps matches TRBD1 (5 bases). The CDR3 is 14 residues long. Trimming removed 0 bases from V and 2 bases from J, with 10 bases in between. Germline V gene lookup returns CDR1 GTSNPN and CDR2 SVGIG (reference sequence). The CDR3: CAWSVGVSQETQYF. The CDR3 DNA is TGTGCCTGGAGTGTAGGGGTCTCTCAAGAGACCCAGTACTTC.

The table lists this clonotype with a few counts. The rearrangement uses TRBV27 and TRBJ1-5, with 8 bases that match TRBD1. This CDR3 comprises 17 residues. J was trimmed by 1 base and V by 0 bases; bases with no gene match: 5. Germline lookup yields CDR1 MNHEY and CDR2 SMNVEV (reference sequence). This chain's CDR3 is CASSLSHGQGSNQPQHF. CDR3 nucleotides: TGTGCCAGCAGTTTATCCCATGGACAGGGCAGCAATCAGCCCCAGCATTTT.

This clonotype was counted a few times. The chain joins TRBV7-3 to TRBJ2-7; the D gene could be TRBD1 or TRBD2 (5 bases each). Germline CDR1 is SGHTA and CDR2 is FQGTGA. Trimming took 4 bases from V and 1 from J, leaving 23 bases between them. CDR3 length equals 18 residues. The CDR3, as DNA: TGTGCCAGCAGCTACAGCCTGAGTGGTCAGGGAGTTTCCTACGAGCAGTACTTC. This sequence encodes CASSYSLSGQGVSYEQYF.